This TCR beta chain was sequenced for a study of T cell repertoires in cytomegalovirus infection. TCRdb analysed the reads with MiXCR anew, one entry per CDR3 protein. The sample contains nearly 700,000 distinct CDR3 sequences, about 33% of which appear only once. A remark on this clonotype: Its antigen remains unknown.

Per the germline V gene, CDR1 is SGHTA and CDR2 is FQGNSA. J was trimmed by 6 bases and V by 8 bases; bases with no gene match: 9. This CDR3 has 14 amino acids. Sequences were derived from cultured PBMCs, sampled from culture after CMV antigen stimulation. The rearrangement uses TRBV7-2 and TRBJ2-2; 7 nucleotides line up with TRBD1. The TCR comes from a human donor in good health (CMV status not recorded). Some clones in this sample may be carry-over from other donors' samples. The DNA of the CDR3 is TGTGCCAGCTGGCGAGGGCAGGGGGCCGGGGAGCTGTTTTTT. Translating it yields CASWRGQGAGELFF.